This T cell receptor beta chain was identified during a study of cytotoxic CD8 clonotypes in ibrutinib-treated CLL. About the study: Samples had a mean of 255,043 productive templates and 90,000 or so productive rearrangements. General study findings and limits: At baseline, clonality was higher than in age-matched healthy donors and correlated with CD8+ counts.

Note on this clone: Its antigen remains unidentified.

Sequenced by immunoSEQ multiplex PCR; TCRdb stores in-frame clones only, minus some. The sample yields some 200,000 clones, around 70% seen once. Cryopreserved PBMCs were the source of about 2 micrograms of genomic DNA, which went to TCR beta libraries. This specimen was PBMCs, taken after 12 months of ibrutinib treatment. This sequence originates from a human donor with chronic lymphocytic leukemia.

CDR3 region: CSAWGGNTGELFF. Written as DNA, the CDR3 is TGCAGCGCTTGGGGGGGAAACACCGGGGAGCTGTTTTTT. J is TRBJ2-2 and V is TRBV29-1; TRBD2 aligns across 7 bases. The CDR3 has 13 amino acids. CDR1 SQVTM and CDR2 ANQGSEA come from the germline V gene. V lost 7 bases and J lost 2; bases outside the gene matches: 4.